This record concerns one T cell receptor (beta chain) sequence. The V gene end was trimmed by 3 bases and the J gene end by 8 bases; junction bases not matched to a gene: 10. This CDR3 comprises 15 residues. Germline V gives CDR1 SGHTA, CDR2 FQGTGA. The data belong to a study of shared T cell receptors in the human thymus. Data came from immunoSEQ multiplex PCR; TCRdb stores just in-frame clones and leaves some out. The sample records 650,000 to 950,000 clones, approximately 85% being singletons. These data were also reused for a study on human thymus T cells. That paper adds: Thymic repertoires from unrelated individuals overlapped highly, related research reported.

The receptor's source is a girl under three years old with a congenital heart defect. This chain links TRBV7-3 with TRBJ2-1; 7 bases map to TRBD2. Sequencing used thymocytes. CDR3 region: CASSFPGLTRDEQFF. In nucleotides, the CDR3 is TGTGCCAGCAGCTTTCCGGGACTAACGCGGGATGAGCAGTTCTTC.